These 14 T cell receptor beta chains originate from one sample sequenced in a study of cytomegalovirus exposure and HLA in healthy donors. The PCR made use of 60 Vbeta and 13 Jbeta primers. The data were produced by immunoSEQ multiplex PCR, yet TCRdb's version contains in-frame clones alone and is incomplete. The data show 150,000 to 200,000 clones, roughly 73% seen once. The source material was PBMCs. The source is a woman aged 25 to 45 in good health and CMV-seronegative.

A few counts support this clone. The CDR3 protein is CASSLVDRLAGGRLYNEQFF. The DNA for the CDR3 is TGCGCCAGCAGCTTGGTTGACAGGCTAGCGGGGGGGCGCCTATACAATGAGCAGTTCTTC. The chain couples TRBV5-1 to TRBJ2-1; TRBD2 matches at 12 bases. The CDR3 has 20 amino acids. Germline CDR1 SGHRS, CDR2 YFSETQ. V trimming: 0 bases; J trimming: 4 bases; junction bases outside the gene matches: 14.

This chain uses TRBV4-1 with TRBJ2-5; 10 positions agree with TRBD2. Trimming removed 4 bases from V and 2 bases from J; junction bases left unmatched: 4. The CDR3 length is 15 residues. Germline CDR1 and CDR2: MGHRA and YSYEKL. As DNA, the CDR3 is TGCGCCAGCAGCCTTAGCGGGAGGTATCAAGAGACCCAGTACTTC. It translates to CASSLSGRYQETQYF.

The J gene is TRBJ2-2, the V gene TRBV7-2; 7 bases align to TRBD1. The CDR3 has 15 residues. The germline gives CDR1 SGHTA, CDR2 FQGNSA. V shed 6 bases, J shed 8 bases, and the junction held 12 bases outside the gene matches. In nucleotides, the CDR3 is TGTGCCAGCAGGAAACGAACAGGGGTCGATGGGGAGCTGTTTTTT. Translating gives CASRKRTGVDGELFF.

The J gene is TRBJ2-7, the V gene TRBV5-1; 7 bases map to TRBD2. V gave up 4 bases and J gave up 3 bases; unmatched junction bases: 7. The CDR3 runs 14 residues. Germline assignment: CDR1 SGHRS and CDR2 YFSETQ. The CDR3 nucleotides read TGCGCCAGCAGCCCTAGCGGCCCTCACTACGAGCAGTACTTC. Amino acids: CASSPSGPHYEQYF.

V and J are TRBV9 and TRBJ1-2, with TRBD1 identical over 7 bases. V lost 0 bases and J lost 4; bases outside the gene matches: 3. The CDR3 loop spans 14 amino acids. CDR1 is SGDLS, CDR2 YYNGEE, per germline. The CDR3: CASSVERTGYGYTF. The CDR3 DNA reads TGTGCCAGCAGCGTAGAAAGGACAGGCTATGGCTACACCTTC. The complete variable domain, with remaining parts taken from reference TRBV9 and TRBJ1-2, reads DSGVTQTPKHLITATGQRVTLRCSPRSGDLSVYWYQQSLDQGLQFLIQYYNGEERAKGNILERFSAQQFPDLHSELNLSSLELGDSALYFCASSVERTGYGYTFGSGTRLTVV.

For the CDR3, the DNA is TGTGCCAGCTCACCGAGACAGGGAAACATTCAGTACTTC. It yields the protein CASSPRQGNIQYF. This rearrangement joins TRBV18 to TRBJ2-4, with 7 nucleotides matching TRBD1. Germline V gene sequence: CDR1 KGHSH, CDR2 LQKENI. CDR3 length equals 13 residues. Losses at the gene ends were 3 bases for V and 6 bases for J; bases not matched to a gene: 2.

The chain recombines TRBV4-1 with TRBJ1-4, with a weak D call TRBD1 (6 bases). V was cut by 3 bases and J by 8 bases, with 13 bases left in between. CDR3 length: 14 amino acids. CDR1 is MGHRA and CDR2 is YSYEKL in the germline V gene. This CDR3 is CASSHKTGREKLFF. CDR3 DNA sequence: TGCGCCAGCAGCCACAAAACAGGGCGGGAAAAACTGTTTTTT.

This clone was seen only a few times. The chain employs TRBV7-9 and TRBJ2-7, with 7 bases fitting TRBD1. Germline lookup yields CDR1 SEHNR and CDR2 FQNEAQ (reference sequence). V was clipped by 0 bases and J by 4 bases; unmatched bases: 3. This CDR3 is built from 14 residues. The CDR3 DNA follows: TGTGCCAGCAGCTTAGCCACAGGGGTATACGAGCAGTACTTC. Its protein product is CASSLATGVYEQYF. The variable domain in full, completed from reference TRBV7-9 and TRBJ2-7, reads DTGVSQNPRHKITKRGQNVTFRCDPISEHNRLYWYRQTLGQGPEFLTYFQNEAQLEKSRLLSDRFSAERPKGSFSTLEIQRTEQGDSAMYLCASSLATGVYEQYFGPGTRLTVT.

The chain uses TRBV5-1 and TRBJ2-5; TRBD2 agrees at 13 bases. CDR1 is SGHRS and CDR2 is YFSETQ in the germline V gene. The CDR3 runs 17 residues. V lost 0 bases, J lost 6 bases, and 8 bases stayed unmatched. The CDR3 DNA is TGCGCCAGCAGCTTGGAGGGGACTAGCGGGACGGGAAAGACCCAGTACTTC. Protein: CASSLEGTSGTGKTQYF.

The rearrangement joins TRBV6-1 to TRBJ2-7, with 8 positions matching TRBD1. Per germline, CDR1 MNHNS and CDR2 SASEGT. V dropped 6 bases and J dropped 4; count of bases not matched to a gene: 8. The CDR3 has 14 residues. CDR3: CASSRDRKSYEQYF. The DNA of the CDR3 is TGTGCCAGCAGCCGGGACAGGAAGAGTTACGAGCAGTACTTC.

This clone was seen only a few times. The rearrangement links TRBV6-5 to TRBJ2-1; 10 bases are shared with TRBD2. Trimming cost V 2 bases and J 8 bases; bases outside gene matches: 6. The CDR3 sequence is 15 residues long. Per the germline V gene, CDR1 is MNHEY and CDR2 is SVGAGI. CDR3 sequence: CASSYRLAGGHEQFF. CDR3 DNA sequence: TGTGCCAGCAGTTACCGTTTAGCGGGGGGACATGAGCAGTTCTTC.

This clone was found a few times. The chain recombines TRBV27 with TRBJ1-5; tentatively, D is TRBD1 (6 bases). V lost 4 bases, J lost 6 bases, and 16 bases lay in between. Germline V CDR1 and CDR2: MNHEY, SMNVEV (reference sequence). CDR3 length: 15 residues. CDR3 in amino acids: CASSSDGTTFQPQHF. The CDR3 DNA is TGTGCCAGCAGTTCCGATGGGACAACATTTCAGCCCCAGCATTTT.

This clone was seen just once. The chain carries TRBV5-1 and TRBJ2-2; 7 positions match TRBD2. Germline assignment: CDR1 SGHRS and CDR2 YFSETQ. The junction had 2 bases not matched to a gene; V was cut back by 3 bases and J by 0 bases. The CDR3 is 15 residues long. CDR3 region: CASSWGLTNTGELFF. In DNA, the CDR3 is TGCGCCAGCAGCTGGGGACTAACGAACACCGGGGAGCTGTTTTTT.

The chain links TRBV28 to TRBJ2-7, with 7 nucleotides matching TRBD1. Germline V CDR1 and CDR2: MDHEN, SYDVKM. CDR3 size: 13 residues. V was pared by 10 bases and J by 0 bases, with 6 bases of the junction left unmatched. The CDR3 nucleotides read TGTGCCACACAGGGGCCCCTCTCCTACGAGCAGTACTTC. Translated: CATQGPLSYEQYF.